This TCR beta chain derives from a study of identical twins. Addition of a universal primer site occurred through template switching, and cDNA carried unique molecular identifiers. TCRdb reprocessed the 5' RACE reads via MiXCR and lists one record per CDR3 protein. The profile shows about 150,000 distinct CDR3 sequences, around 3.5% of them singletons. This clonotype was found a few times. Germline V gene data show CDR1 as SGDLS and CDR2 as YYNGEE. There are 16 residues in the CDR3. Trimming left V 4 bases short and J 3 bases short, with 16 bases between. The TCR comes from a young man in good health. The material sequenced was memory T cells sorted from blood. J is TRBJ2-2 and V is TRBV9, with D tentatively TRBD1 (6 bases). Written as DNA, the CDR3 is TGTGCCAGCAGCCCCCGGTCAGGGGTGGACACCGGGGAGCTGTTTTTT. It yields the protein CASSPRSGVDTGELFF.